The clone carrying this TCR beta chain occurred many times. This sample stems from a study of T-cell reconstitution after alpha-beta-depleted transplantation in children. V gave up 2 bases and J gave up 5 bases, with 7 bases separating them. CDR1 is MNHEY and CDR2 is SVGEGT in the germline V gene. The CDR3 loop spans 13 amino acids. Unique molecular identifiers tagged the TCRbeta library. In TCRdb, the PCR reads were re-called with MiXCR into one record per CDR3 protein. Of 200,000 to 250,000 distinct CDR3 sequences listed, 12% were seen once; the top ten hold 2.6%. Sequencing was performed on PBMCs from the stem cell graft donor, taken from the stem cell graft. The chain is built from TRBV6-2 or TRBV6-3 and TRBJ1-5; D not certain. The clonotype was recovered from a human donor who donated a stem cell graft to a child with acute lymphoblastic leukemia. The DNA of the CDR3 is TGTGCCAGCAGTTACGACTCCGATCAGCCCCAGCATTTT. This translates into CASSYDSDQPQHF.